The next 30 T cell receptor beta chains were all read from a single sample in a study of T cell repertoires in cytomegalovirus infection. MiXCR was run by TCRdb on the reads, yielding one entry per CDR3 protein. This sample has a few hundred thousand distinct CDR3 sequences, with under 45% found just once. Antigen specificity for these receptors is unknown. Source: cultured PBMCs, taken from culture after CMV antigen stimulation. These receptors were taken from a human donor in good health (CMV status not recorded). Some clones in this sample may be carry-over from other donors' samples.

This chain connects TRBV7-2 to TRBJ2-5, with TRBD1 matching over 8 bases. V shed 2 bases and J 5 bases; nucleotides not matched to a gene: 10. The CDR3 has 16 amino acids. Germline CDR1 reads SGHTA; CDR2 reads FQGNSA. The CDR3 nucleotides are TGTGCCAGCAGCTTACGGACAGGGATAGAGTGGGAGACCCAGTACTTC. Protein: CASSLRTGIEWETQYF.

This clonotype was counted a few times. The J gene is TRBJ2-5, the V gene TRBV6-6; 7 nucleotides line up with TRBD1. The germline V gene has CDR1 MNHNY and CDR2 SVGAGI (reference sequence). Unmatched junction bases numbered 12, after V lost 5 bases and J lost 3 bases. The CDR3 covers 16 residues. The CDR3 loop reads CASSPPTGRVKETQYF. The CDR3 coding sequence is TGTGCCAGCAGTCCACCGACAGGGCGGGTCAAAGAGACCCAGTACTTC.

V usage is TRBV11-2 and J usage is TRBJ1-1, with D tentatively TRBD1 (5 bases). CDR1 is SGHAT, CDR2 FQNNGV, per germline. V shed 5 bases and J shed 5 bases, with 18 bases lying between them. CDR3 length: 15 amino acids. CDR3 DNA: TGTGCCAGCAGCCCTACCCAGGGCATTAGGACTGAAGCTTTCTTT. Translated, it gives CASSPTQGIRTEAFF.

The rearrangement joins TRBV7-2 to TRBJ2-1; 14 nucleotides match TRBD2. CDR1 SGHTA and CDR2 FQGNSA come from the germline V gene. After removal of 5 bases from V and 2 bases from J, the junction contained 5 bases not matched to a gene. This CDR3 comprises 17 residues. The CDR3 bases are TGTGCCAGCAGCCTGAGGACTAGCGGGGGGACCTACAATGAGCAGTTCTTC. This gives the protein CASSLRTSGGTYNEQFF.

The table lists this clonotype with a few counts. The rearrangement joins TRBV7-8 to TRBJ2-6, with D maybe TRBD1 (6 bases). Between the trimmed V and J ends, which lost 5 bases and 0 bases, there was a span of 20 bases. The CDR3 is 19 residues long. The germline gives CDR1 SGHVS, CDR2 FQNEAQ. CDR3 bases: TGTGCCAGCAGCACACACATTACAGGGATCTACTCTGGGGCCAACGTCCTGACTTTC. It specifies CASSTHITGIYSGANVLTF.

The chain is built from TRBV4-2 and TRBJ2-2, with 8 bases identical to TRBD1. CDR1 is LGHNA and CDR2 is YNFKEQ in the germline V gene. J was trimmed by 7 bases and V by 5 bases; bases with no gene match: 6. This CDR3 comprises 14 residues. CDR3 residues: CASSKDRDGGELFF. The CDR3 DNA reads TGTGCCAGCAGCAAGGACAGGGATGGCGGGGAGCTGTTTTTT.

The J gene is TRBJ1-2, the V gene TRBV7-9, with 7 bases aligning to TRBD1. The V and J ends lost 2 bases and 6 bases, in that order; junction bases with no gene match: 9. Germline V CDR1 and CDR2: SEHNR, FQNEAQ (reference sequence). This CDR3 spans 15 amino acids. CDR3 protein: CASSLNRGSVDGYTF. In DNA form, the CDR3 reads TGTGCCAGCAGCTTAAACAGGGGATCTGTAGATGGCTACACCTTC.

This clonotype has more than one count but fewer than ten. CDR3 DNA: TGTGCCAGCAGCTTATGGGAGCAAGAGACCCAGTACTTC. This encodes CASSLWEQETQYF. The V and J genes are TRBV11-3 and TRBJ2-5; a possible D gene is TRBD2 (5 bases). This CDR3 comprises 13 residues. The germline V gene encodes CDR1 SGHNT and CDR2 YENEEA. Deletions cut 2 bases from V and 2 bases from J, with 6 bases between. Complete variable domain (other parts from reference TRBV11-3 and TRBJ2-5): EAGVVQSPRYKIIEKKQPVAFWCNPISGHNTLYWYLQNLGQGPELLIRYENEEAVDDSQLPKDRFSAERLKGVDSTLKIQPAELGDSAVYLCASSLWEQETQYFGPGTRLLVL.

The table lists this clonotype with a few counts. This chain joins TRBV9 and TRBJ2-6, with TRBD2 as a possible D gene (6 bases). The V gene lost 4 bases and the J gene lost 3 bases, with 20 bases spanning the gap. The germline V gene encodes CDR1 SGDLS and CDR2 YYNGEE. This CDR3 has 18 amino acids. The CDR3 reads CASSREAGSGFGANVLTF. The DNA of the CDR3 is TGTGCCAGCAGCCGAGAGGCAGGTAGCGGATTTGGGGCCAACGTCCTGACTTTC.

The chain uses TRBV7-4 and TRBJ1-2; D gene uncertain. The CDR3 runs 13 residues. V dropped 1 base and J dropped 5 bases, with 8 bases sitting between them. Germline V gene data show CDR1 as SGHVT and CDR2 as SQSDAQ. CDR3 region: CASSLVVRYGYTF. The CDR3 DNA sequence: TGTGCCAGCAGCTTAGTGGTGCGGTATGGCTACACCTTC.

About this clonotype itself: One end of the junction is discordant with germline, which a read error may explain. The rearrangement joins TRBV10-3 to TRBJ1-2, with D possibly being TRBD1 (5 bases). Germline-derived CDR1 and CDR2 are ENHRY and SYGVKD. The CDR3 is made up of 13 amino acids. CDR3 nucleotides: TGTGCCATCAGTGAGAGGCACGGGTCCGAGGGACTTTTC. This codes for CAISERHGSEGLF.

This chain joins TRBV12-3 or TRBV12-4 and TRBJ1-2, with 7 bases fitting TRBD1. The length of the CDR3 is 14 residues. J gave up 8 bases and V 2 bases, and 8 bases lay outside the gene matches. Here the CDR3 DNA reads TGTGCCAGCAGTTTAAGGTACAGGGGCAACGGCTACACCTTC. Residues: CASSLRYRGNGYTF.

This clonotype was seen more than once but under ten times. The chain recombines TRBV7-2 with TRBJ1-5; tentatively, D is TRBD1 (5 bases). The CDR3 has 14 residues. The germline gives CDR1 SGHTA, CDR2 FQGNSA. V was pared by 3 bases and J by 7 bases, with 13 bases between. CDR3 in DNA: TGTGCCAGCAGCTTGGGGCTGGTGGCCCAGCCCCAGCATTTT. Encoded protein: CASSLGLVAQPQHF.

CDR3 nucleotide sequence: TGTGCCAGCAGCCTCTCGGAGAGGGGCTACAATGAGCAGTTCTTC. Residues: CASSLSERGYNEQFF. V gene TRBV5-4 combines with J gene TRBJ2-1, with D perhaps TRBD1 or TRBD2 (5 bases each). The CDR3 runs 15 residues. Germline CDR1 reads SGHNT; CDR2 reads YYREEE (reference sequence). The V and J ends lost 4 bases and 3 bases respectively, with 14 bases between them. Full variable domain (remainder filled in from reference TRBV5-4 and TRBJ2-1): ETGVTQSPTHLIKTRGQQVTLRCSSQSGHNTVSWYQQALGQGPQFIFQYYREEENGRGNFPPRFSGLQFPNYSSELNVNALELDDSALYLCASSLSERGYNEQFFGPGTRLTVL.

The chain carries TRBV7-2 and TRBJ1-5; D unclear. V was trimmed by 3 bases and J by 9 bases, leaving 12 bases between them. CDR1 and CDR2 (germline): SGHTA, FQGNSA. CDR3 length: 13 amino acids. The CDR3 sequence is CASSFTSGGPQHF. The DNA for the CDR3 is TGTGCCAGCAGCTTTACCTCCGGCGGGCCCCAGCATTTT.

This CDR3 is CASSFPGTMNTEAFF. CDR3 DNA sequence: TGTGCCAGCAGCTTCCCGGGAACCATGAACACTGAAGCTTTCTTT. The rearrangement links TRBV11-2 to TRBJ1-1; no definite D call. Trimming stripped 3 bases from V and 0 bases from J, with 11 bases between. Germline CDR1 reads SGHAT; CDR2 reads FQNNGV. CDR3 size: 15 residues. The whole variable domain, remainder taken from reference TRBV11-2 and TRBJ1-1, is EAGVAQSPRYKIIEKRQSVAFWCNPISGHATLYWYQQILGQGPKLLIQFQNNGVVDDSQLPKDRFSAERLKGVDSTLKIQPAKLEDSAVYLCASSFPGTMNTEAFFGQGTRLTVV.

There are a few counts of this clonotype. The CDR3 sequence: CASGLVLSARDRTDTQYF. The CDR3 DNA reads as TGTGCTAGTGGTTTGGTCCTTAGCGCCAGAGACAGGACAGATACGCAGTATTTT. The J gene is TRBJ2-3, the V gene TRBV12-5; D is perhaps TRBD1 (6 bases). This CDR3 contains 18 residues. Trimming stripped 0 bases from V and 3 bases from J, with 19 bases between. The V gene's germline CDR1 is LGHNT and CDR2 FRNRAP.

This clonotype occurred a few times. This rearrangement joins TRBV11-3 to TRBJ1-2, with D unclear. This CDR3 comprises 14 residues. Trimming took 5 bases from V and 5 from J, leaving 15 bases between them. Per the germline V gene, CDR1 is SGHNT and CDR2 is YENEEA. For the CDR3, the DNA is TGTGCCAGCAGCGGAGGACGAGGCGGTTATGGCTACACCTTC. This codes for CASSGGRGGYGYTF.

This clonotype has only a few counts. The genes are TRBV6-2 or TRBV6-3 and TRBJ1-1; maybe TRBD1 (6 bases). The CDR3 length is 13 residues. The germline V gene encodes CDR1 MNHEY and CDR2 SVGEGT. V lost 8 bases and J 3 bases, leaving 13 bases between the germline ends. DNA of the CDR3: TGTGCCAGCTCGAGGGGGAGATACACTGAAGCTTTCTTT. Protein: CASSRGRYTEAFF.

This CDR3 reads CASKPDRTGGELFF. Written as DNA, the CDR3 is TGTGCCAGTAAACCGGACAGGACGGGCGGGGAGCTGTTTTTT. The genes are TRBV19 and TRBJ2-2, with 7 bases lining up with TRBD1. With 7 bases clipped from V and 7 bases from J, the junction kept 9 bases outside the gene matches. The CDR3 sequence is 14 residues long. CDR1 is LNHDA, CDR2 SQIVND, per germline (reference sequence).

J is TRBJ2-4 and V is TRBV20-1; D gene unclear. Germline V gene sequence: CDR1 DFQATT, CDR2 SNEGSKA (reference sequence). There are 12 residues in the CDR3. The V end lost 3 bases, the J end lost 3 bases, and 6 bases lay between the germline ends. This CDR3 reads CSAREVKNIQYF. CDR3 coding DNA: TGCAGTGCTAGGGAAGTCAAAAACATTCAGTACTTC.

The V call is TRBV20-1, the J call TRBJ2-3; TRBD1 might be the D (6 bases). With 1 base removed from V and 5 bases from J, the gap between germline ends came to 16 bases. Germline V CDR1 and CDR2: DFQATT, SNEGSKA (reference sequence). The CDR3 covers 15 residues. This CDR3 reads CSARAARGLGDTQYF. The DNA for the CDR3 is TGCAGTGCTAGAGCCGCGAGGGGGTTGGGAGATACGCAGTATTTT.

This clonotype appeared a few times. V usage is TRBV12-3 or TRBV12-4 and J usage is TRBJ2-1; 8 bases are a match to TRBD2. The CDR3 sequence is 14 residues long. V shed 2 bases and J 8 bases; nucleotides not matched to a gene: 5. Here the CDR3 DNA reads TGTGCCAGCAGTTTAAACGGGAGGGCCCATGAGCAGTTCTTC. It specifies CASSLNGRAHEQFF.

This clonotype has a handful of counts. V and J are TRBV12-3 or TRBV12-4 and TRBJ2-5, with D possibly being TRBD2 (5 bases). V lost 3 bases and J 4 bases, leaving 15 bases between the germline ends. This CDR3 region has 15 residues. The CDR3 DNA reads as TGTGCCAGCAGTTTCGGTCGGAGCGGTCTAGAGACCCAGTACTTC. Translation gives CASSFGRSGLETQYF.

This clonotype was seen just once. The rearrangement links TRBV28 to TRBJ2-5, with 7 bases matching TRBD2. Germline V CDR1 and CDR2: MDHEN, SYDVKM. The V gene end was trimmed by 4 bases and the J gene end by 7 bases; junction bases not matched to a gene: 6. The CDR3 loop spans 13 amino acids. The CDR3, as DNA: TGTGCCAGCAGTTCAACGGGGGGTCGGACCCAGTACTTC. This gives the protein CASSSTGGRTQYF.

With respect to this clonotype: Here the CDR3 omits its conserved ending phenylalanine or tryptophan, so a read error is the likely source. The chain employs TRBV7-2 and TRBJ2-5, with D perhaps TRBD2 (7 bases). The CDR3 sequence is 15 residues long. Germline CDR1 SGHTA, CDR2 FQGNSA. V lost 5 bases and J lost 8, with 21 bases in between. In DNA form, the CDR3 reads TGTGCCAGCAGCGGAGGGGGGGCGTCCTTACAAACCCAGTACTCC. It yields the protein CASSGGGASLQTQYS.

The sample holds a few counts of this clonotype. The J gene is TRBJ1-3, the V gene TRBV7-2; TRBD1 might be the D (5 bases). V was clipped by 5 bases and J by 0 bases, with 11 bases between them. Germline values: CDR1 SGHTA, CDR2 FQGNSA. The CDR3 contains 15 residues. The CDR3 loop is CASSGRVLSGNTIYF. In nucleotides, the CDR3 is TGTGCCAGCAGCGGCAGGGTCCTCTCTGGAAACACCATATATTTT.

The chain carries TRBV5-1 and TRBJ2-5, with D perhaps TRBD1 (7 bases). This CDR3 region has 15 residues. The ends were cut back, 2 bases at V and 5 bases at J, with 16 bases in the middle. CDR1 and CDR2 from the germline V gene are SGHRS and YFSETQ. The CDR3 DNA is TGCGCCAGCAGCTTTTCCAACTCAGGGGGGGAGACCCAGTACTTC. Translation gives CASSFSNSGGETQYF.

This clonotype was seen a few times. The rearrangement links TRBV7-6 to TRBJ2-5, with TRBD1 as a possible D gene (6 bases). This CDR3 region has 15 residues. Trimming took off 4 bases at V and 2 bases at J, with 14 bases between the two ends. Germline lookup yields CDR1 SGHVS and CDR2 FNYEAQ. The CDR3 reads CASSSLHRVQETQYF. The CDR3 DNA sequence: TGTGCCAGCAGCTCCCTCCACAGGGTACAAGAGACCCAGTACTTC.

V usage is TRBV10-3 and J usage is TRBJ2-3, with 10 bases matching TRBD2. The ends lost 0 bases at V and 0 bases at J; junction bases unmatched: 18. This CDR3 is built from 22 residues. In germline, CDR1 is ENHRY, CDR2 SYGVKD. DNA of the CDR3: TGTGCCATCAGTGAGTCGACGGGGCGGGGAACTAGCGGGACCCACAGCACAGATACGCAGTATTTT. Protein product: CAISESTGRGTSGTHSTDTQYF.